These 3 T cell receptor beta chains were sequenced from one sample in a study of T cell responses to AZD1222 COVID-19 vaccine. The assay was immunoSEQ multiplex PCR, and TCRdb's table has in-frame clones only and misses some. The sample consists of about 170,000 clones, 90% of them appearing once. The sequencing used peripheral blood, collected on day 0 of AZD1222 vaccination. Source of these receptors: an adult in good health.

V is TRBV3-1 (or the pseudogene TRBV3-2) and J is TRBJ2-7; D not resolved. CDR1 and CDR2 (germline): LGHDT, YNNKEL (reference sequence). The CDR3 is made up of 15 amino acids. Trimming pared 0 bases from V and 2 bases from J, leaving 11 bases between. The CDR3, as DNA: TGTGCCAGCAGCCAAGATCCTAGGCCCACCTACGAGCAGTACTTC. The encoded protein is CASSQDPRPTYEQYF.

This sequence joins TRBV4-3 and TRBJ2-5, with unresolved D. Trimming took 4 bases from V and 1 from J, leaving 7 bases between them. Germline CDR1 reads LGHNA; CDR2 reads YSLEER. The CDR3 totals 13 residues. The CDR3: CASSLSGQETQYF. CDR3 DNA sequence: TGCGCCAGCAGCCTATCAGGCCAAGAGACCCAGTACTTC.

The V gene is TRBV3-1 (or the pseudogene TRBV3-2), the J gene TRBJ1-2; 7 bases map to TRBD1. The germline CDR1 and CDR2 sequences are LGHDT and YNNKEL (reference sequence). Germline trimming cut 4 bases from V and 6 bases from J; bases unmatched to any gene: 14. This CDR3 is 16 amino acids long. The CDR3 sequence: CASSLRDSWEVDGYTF. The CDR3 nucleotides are TGTGCCAGCAGCCTACGGGACAGTTGGGAGGTGGATGGCTACACCTTC.